This T cell receptor beta chain came from a study of T cell responses to AZD1222 COVID-19 vaccine. Turning to the study itself: Second-dose recipients at about 4 or about 12 weeks were treated as one pooled group.

Regarding this clone: The antigen is not known.

J lost 0 bases, V lost 4 bases, and 7 bases had no gene match. The CDR3 runs 17 residues. Germline V gene sequence: CDR1 SGHRS, CDR2 YFSETQ. Sequenced by immunoSEQ multiplex PCR; TCRdb stores in-frame clones only, minus some. The table has tens of thousands of clones, 75% to 90% seen once. Study-wide results and caveats: Nearly half of the spike-specific TCRs reportedly recognize variant regions that carry no mutations. None of the repertoires were sampled until the peak T cell response had passed. White British people made up most donors, females outnumbered males, and clonal diversity was possibly underestimated.

The source of this sequence is an adult in good health. The material was peripheral blood, obtained on day 0 of AZD1222 vaccination. The chain uses TRBV5-1 and TRBJ2-6; 7 bases are a match to TRBD1. The CDR3 protein is CASSSPGQSSGANVLTF. DNA for the CDR3: TGCGCCAGCAGCAGCCCGGGACAGAGCTCTGGGGCCAACGTCCTGACTTTC.